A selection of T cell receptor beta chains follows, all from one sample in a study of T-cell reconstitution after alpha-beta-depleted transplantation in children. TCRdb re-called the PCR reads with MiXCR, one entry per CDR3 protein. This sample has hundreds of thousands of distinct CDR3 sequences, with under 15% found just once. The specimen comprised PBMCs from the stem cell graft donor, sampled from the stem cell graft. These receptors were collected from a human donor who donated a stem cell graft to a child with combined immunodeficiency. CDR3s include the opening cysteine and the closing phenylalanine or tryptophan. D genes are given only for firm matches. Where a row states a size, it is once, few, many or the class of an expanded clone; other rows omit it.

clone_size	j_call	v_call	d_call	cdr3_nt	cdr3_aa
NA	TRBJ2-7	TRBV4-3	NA	TGCGCCAGCAGCCAAGATTCACTAGCCGACTCCTACGAGCAGTACTTC	CASSQDSLADSYEQYF
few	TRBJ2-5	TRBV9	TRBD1	TGTGCCAGCAGCAGAGGGGACAGGGAGGGAGTAGAGACCCAGTACTTC	CASSRGDREGVETQYF
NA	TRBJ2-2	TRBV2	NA	TGTGCTAATCGAACAGAACTGAACACCGGGGAGCTGTTTTTT	CANRTELNTGELFF
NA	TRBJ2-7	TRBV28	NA	TGTGCCAGCAGTTTACTAACCGACGAGCAGTACTTC	CASSLLTDEQYF
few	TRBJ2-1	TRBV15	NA	TGTGCCACCAGCAGAGGACAGGTGGCCGGCGATGAGCAGTTCTTC	CATSRGQVAGDEQFF
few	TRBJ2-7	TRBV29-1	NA	TGCAGCGTCGGAACAGGCTACGAGCAGTACTTC	CSVGTGYEQYF
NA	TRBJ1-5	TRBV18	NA	TGTGCCAGCTCACCGAACAGGGCCCTGGGAGGTCAGCCCCAGCATTTT	CASSPNRALGGQPQHF
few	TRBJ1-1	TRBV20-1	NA	TGCAGTGCAACCCCCGACAGCTACACTGAAGCTTTCTTT	CSATPDSYTEAFF
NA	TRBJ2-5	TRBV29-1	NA	TGCAGCTTCGGGAAAGGTCAAGAGACCCAGTACTTC	CSFGKGQETQYF
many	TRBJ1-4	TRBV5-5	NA	TGTGCCAGCAGCGGACGGACAGATAATGAAAAACTGTTTTTT	CASSGRTDNEKLFF
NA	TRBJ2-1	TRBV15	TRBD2	TGTGCCACCAGCGACCCAATCCGGGACTACCGGTACAATGAGCAGTTCTTC	CATSDPIRDYRYNEQFF
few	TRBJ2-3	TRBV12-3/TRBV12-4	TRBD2	TGTGCCAGCAGTTTTCTAGCGGGGATAGATACGCAGTATTTT	CASSFLAGIDTQYF
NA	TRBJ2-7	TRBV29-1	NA	TGCAGCCTCCGGTTAACATCCTACGAGCAGTACTTC	CSLRLTSYEQYF
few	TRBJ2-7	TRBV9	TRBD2	TGTGCCAGCAGCGTGGGGACTAGCCCCACCTACGAGCAGTACTTC	CASSVGTSPTYEQYF
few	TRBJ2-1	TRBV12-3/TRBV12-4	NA	TGTGCCAGCAGCAACGGACCATACAATGAGCAGTTCTTC	CASSNGPYNEQFF
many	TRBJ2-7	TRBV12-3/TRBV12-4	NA	TGTGCCAGCAGCTCCGGGACATCCTACGAGCAGTACTTC	CASSSGTSYEQYF
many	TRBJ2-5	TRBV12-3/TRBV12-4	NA	TGTGCCAGCACCCTAGGGCTAGCCTGGGAGACCCAGTACTTC	CASTLGLAWETQYF
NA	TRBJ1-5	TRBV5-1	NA	TGCGCCAGCAGCTTGTTAGGGGGATTTAATCAGCCCCAGCATTTT	CASSLLGGFNQPQHF
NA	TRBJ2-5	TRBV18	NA	NA	CASSRVAGAWFFGEQETQYF
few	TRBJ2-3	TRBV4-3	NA	TGCGCCAGCAGCCAAGACGTCGTCAGGGGCGATACGCAGTATTTT	CASSQDVVRGDTQYF
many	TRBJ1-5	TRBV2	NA	TGTGCCAGCAGTGATCACTATAGCAATCAGCCCCAGCATTTT	CASSDHYSNQPQHF
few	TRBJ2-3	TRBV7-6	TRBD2	TGTGCCAGCAGCACCGCCGGGACTAGCGGCACAGATACGCAGTATTTT	CASSTAGTSGTDTQYF
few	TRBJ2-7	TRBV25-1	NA	TGTGCCAGCAGTGAAATCGGAGGCTTTCAACCGGACGAGCAGTACTTC	CASSEIGGFQPDEQYF
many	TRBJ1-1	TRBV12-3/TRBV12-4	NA	TGTGCCAGCAGTTTACCCGACGCCCAAGGAGCTTTCTTT	CASSLPDAQGAFF
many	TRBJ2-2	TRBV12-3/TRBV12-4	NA	TGTGCCAGCAGCCCCCGGGCGGGGTTCACCGGGGAGCTGTTTTTT	CASSPRAGFTGELFF
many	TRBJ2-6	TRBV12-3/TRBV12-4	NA	TGTGCCAGCAGTTTAATCCGCTCTGGGGCCAACGTCCTGACTTTC	CASSLIRSGANVLTF
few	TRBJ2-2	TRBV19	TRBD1	TGTGCCAGTAGAGGACAGGGCGGTGGTGGGGAGCTGTTTTTT	CASRGQGGGGELFF
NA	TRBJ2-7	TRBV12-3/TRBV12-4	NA	TGTGCCAGCAGTTTAGGTAGAGGGGAGTACTTC	CASSLGRGEYF
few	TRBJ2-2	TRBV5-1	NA	TGCGCCAGCAGCTCGACAACGAACACCGGGGAGCTGTTTTTT	CASSSTTNTGELFF
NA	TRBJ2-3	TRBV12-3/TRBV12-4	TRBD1	TGTGCCAGCAGCTCCGGGACAGGGGTCACAGATACGCAGTATTTT	CASSSGTGVTDTQYF
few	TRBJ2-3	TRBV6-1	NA	TGTGCCAGCCGCCGATGGGGTGGAACCACAGATACGCAGTATTTT	CASRRWGGTTDTQYF
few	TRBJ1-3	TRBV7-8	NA	TGTGCCAGCAGCCGTGAAAGGTGGACAGCGGGAAACACCATATATTTT	CASSRERWTAGNTIYF
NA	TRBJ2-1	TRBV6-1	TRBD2	TGTGCCAGCACCTTACAAAGCGGGCTAGCGGGGGGTAGTGAGCAGTTCTTC	CASTLQSGLAGGSEQFF
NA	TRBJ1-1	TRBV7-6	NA	TGTGCCAGCAGCCCCTGGGTAGGGGGTCACACTGAAGCTTTCTTT	CASSPWVGGHTEAFF
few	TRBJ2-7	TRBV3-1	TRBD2	TGTGCCAGCAGCCAAGATCGGCTAGCGGGGTCAAAGTCCTACGAGCAGTACTTC	CASSQDRLAGSKSYEQYF
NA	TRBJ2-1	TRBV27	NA	TGTGCCAGCAGTTTATACGAGTACAATGAGCAGTTCTTC	CASSLYEYNEQFF
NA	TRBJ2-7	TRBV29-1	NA	TGCAGCGTTGAAGGCGCACACTCCTACGAGCAGTACTTC	CSVEGAHSYEQYF
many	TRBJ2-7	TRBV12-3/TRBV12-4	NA	TGTGCCAGCAGTTTAGGCTATGGAGGGCCAGGGTACGAGCAGTACTTC	CASSLGYGGPGYEQYF
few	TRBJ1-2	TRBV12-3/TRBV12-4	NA	TGTGCCAGCAGTTTACGCATGGGGCAGCTTGGCTATGGCTACACCTTC	CASSLRMGQLGYGYTF
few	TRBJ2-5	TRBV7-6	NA	TGTGCCAGCAGCTTAATGGGATTCCAAGAGACCCAGTACTTC	CASSLMGFQETQYF
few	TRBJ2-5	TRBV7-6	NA	TGTGCCAGCAGCTTAGAGGCCCAAGAGACCCAGTACTTC	CASSLEAQETQYF
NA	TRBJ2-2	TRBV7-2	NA	TGTGCCAGCAGCCACGGTGGTCCCGGGGAGCTGTTTTTT	CASSHGGPGELFF
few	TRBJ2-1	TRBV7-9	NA	TGTGCCAGCAGCCCGAATAGTGGCACCAATGAGCAGTTCTTC	CASSPNSGTNEQFF
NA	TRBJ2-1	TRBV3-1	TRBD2	TGTGCCTGCAGCAAAGGGCAAGCGGGAGGGTCCTACAATGAGCAGTTCTTC	CACSKGQAGGSYNEQFF
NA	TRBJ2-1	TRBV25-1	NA	TGTGCCAGCAGTGACTGGGGTAGCTCCTACAATGAGCAGTTCTTC	CASSDWGSSYNEQFF